This T cell receptor (beta chain) was recovered during a study of breast tumors, draining lymph nodes, adjacent tissues. TCRdb passed the multiplex PCR reads through MiXCR, listing each CDR3 protein once. The sample consists of tens of thousands of distinct CDR3 sequences, 68% of them appearing once. Study-level points and caveats: Compared with lymph nodes, tumors were less diverse; compared with nontumor tissue, more. The data were judged consistent with most tumor T cells coming from lymph node and expanding in tumor. Luminal-like breast cancer showed significantly higher tumor–nontumor repertoire similarity than basal-like. The lymph node origin of tumor T cells was framed as consistent with a hypothesis, not demonstrated.

The V end lost 2 bases, the J end lost 5 bases, and 20 bases lay between the germline ends. The CDR3 has 17 residues. From germline, CDR1 is SEHNR and CDR2 FQNEAQ (reference sequence). A note on this clonotype: Its antigen is currently unknown.

Material: tumor-adjacent breast tissue. This sequence joins TRBV7-9 and TRBJ2-3, with D unclear. The clonotype was recovered from a female donor with breast cancer. Some clones in this sample may be carry-over from other donors' samples. The CDR3 sequence: CASSLSPRGPPLDTQYF. For the CDR3, the DNA is TGTGCCAGCAGCTTATCCCCCCGCGGACCTCCTTTAGATACGCAGTATTTT. Filled out from reference TRBV7-9 and TRBJ2-3, the complete variable domain reads DTGVSQNPRHKITKRGQNVTFRCDPISEHNRLYWYRQTLGQGPEFLTYFQNEAQLEKSRLLSDRFSAERPKGSFSTLEIQRTEQGDSAMYLCASSLSPRGPPLDTQYFGPGTRLTVL.